A selection of T cell receptor beta chains follows, all from one sample in a study of T cell responses to AZD1222 COVID-19 vaccine. Clones were sequenced by immunoSEQ multiplex PCR, and TCRdb holds only the in-frame ones, with some missing. This sample has 98,000 or so clones, with approximately 84% found just once. The sample consisted of peripheral blood, taken 28 days after the second AZD1222 dose. These receptors all stem from an adult who received the AZD1222 COVID-19 vaccine. The CDR3 runs from the conserved cysteine through the conserved F or W. A D gene is named only where the DNA matches it firmly. Part of the rows lack a size; the others show once, few, many or a class for expanded clones.

abundance: NA
len: 15
v_gene: TRBV3-1/TRBV3-2
d_gene: TRBD2
j_gene: TRBJ2-3
CDR3aa: CASSQRGEGPDTQYF
CDR3nt: TGTGCCAGCAGCCAGCGGGGGGAAGGACCAGATACGCAGTATTTT

abundance: few
len: 13
v_gene: TRBV9
d_gene: NA
j_gene: TRBJ2-7
CDR3aa: CASSAGTHGEQYF
CDR3nt: TGTGCCAGCAGCGCCGGGACCCACGGGGAGCAGTACTTC

abundance: NA
len: 17
v_gene: TRBV6-1
d_gene: TRBD1
j_gene: TRBJ1-6
CDR3aa: CASSEVELDRGGSPLHF
CDR3nt: TGTGCCAGCAGTGAAGTCGAATTGGACAGGGGAGGTTCACCCCTCCACTTT

abundance: NA
len: 15
v_gene: TRBV3-1/TRBV3-2
d_gene: TRBD1
j_gene: TRBJ1-3
CDR3aa: CASSVTGDSGNTIYF
CDR3nt: TGTGCCAGCAGCGTGACAGGGGACTCTGGAAACACCATATATTTT

abundance: NA
len: 13
v_gene: TRBV18
d_gene: NA
j_gene: TRBJ2-7
CDR3aa: CASSPAISYEQYF
CDR3nt: TGTGCCAGCTCACCGGCCATTTCCTACGAGCAGTACTTC

abundance: NA
len: 14
v_gene: TRBV27
d_gene: TRBD1
j_gene: TRBJ2-1
CDR3aa: CASRPGQEYNEQFF
CDR3nt: TGTGCCAGCAGACCCGGACAGGAGTACAATGAGCAGTTCTTC

abundance: few
len: 13
v_gene: TRBV11-1
d_gene: NA
j_gene: TRBJ1-1
CDR3aa: CASSLGVNTEAFF
CDR3nt: TGTGCCAGCAGCTTAGGCGTGAACACTGAAGCTTTCTTT

abundance: NA
len: 17
v_gene: TRBV5-1
d_gene: TRBD1
j_gene: TRBJ2-6
CDR3aa: CASSYGQGHSGANVLTF
CDR3nt: TGCGCCAGCAGCTACGGACAGGGACACTCTGGGGCCAACGTCCTGACTTTC

abundance: few
len: 19
v_gene: TRBV4-1
d_gene: TRBD2
j_gene: TRBJ2-5
CDR3aa: CASSSPGLAGGPNRETQYF
CDR3nt: TGCGCCAGCAGCTCACCGGGACTAGCGGGGGGGCCGAATAGGGAGACCCAGTACTTC

abundance: NA
len: 13
v_gene: TRBV7-9
d_gene: NA
j_gene: TRBJ1-2
CDR3aa: CASSLDEGYGYTF
CDR3nt: TGTGCCAGCAGCTTAGATGAGGGCTATGGCTACACCTTC

abundance: NA
len: 13
v_gene: TRBV6-6
d_gene: TRBD1
j_gene: TRBJ1-2
CDR3aa: CASSLTGVGGYTF
CDR3nt: TGTGCCAGCAGCCTGACAGGGGTTGGGGGCTACACCTTC

abundance: NA
len: 13
v_gene: TRBV24-1
d_gene: NA
j_gene: TRBJ2-5
CDR3aa: CATSSEGVETQYF
CDR3nt: TGTGCCACCAGTTCTGAGGGAGTGGAGACCCAGTACTTC

abundance: NA
len: 14
v_gene: TRBV7-2
d_gene: NA
j_gene: TRBJ2-7
CDR3aa: CASSLGIQTYEQYF
CDR3nt: TGTGCCAGCAGCTTAGGAATCCAAACCTACGAGCAGTACTTC

abundance: NA
len: 13
v_gene: TRBV2
d_gene: NA
j_gene: TRBJ1-1
CDR3aa: CASSEESGTEAFF
CDR3nt: TGTGCCAGCAGTGAAGAATCCGGCACTGAAGCTTTCTTT

abundance: NA
len: 14
v_gene: TRBV27
d_gene: NA
j_gene: TRBJ2-7
CDR3aa: CASSPSPDPKEQYF
CDR3nt: TGTGCCAGCAGTCCAAGCCCAGATCCTAAGGAGCAGTACTTC

abundance: NA
len: 14
v_gene: TRBV5-4
d_gene: NA
j_gene: TRBJ2-5
CDR3aa: CASSRRRGQETQYF
CDR3nt: TGTGCCAGCTCAAGACGGAGGGGTCAAGAGACCCAGTACTTC

abundance: NA
len: 14
v_gene: TRBV18
d_gene: NA
j_gene: TRBJ2-3
CDR3aa: CASSPTSGRDTQYF
CDR3nt: TGTGCCAGCTCACCCACCTCCGGGAGAGATACGCAGTATTTT

abundance: NA
len: 14
v_gene: TRBV19
d_gene: NA
j_gene: TRBJ1-5
CDR3aa: CASNEGGTNQPQHF
CDR3nt: TGTGCCAGTAACGAGGGAGGGACCAATCAGCCCCAGCATTTT

abundance: NA
len: 16
v_gene: TRBV5-6
d_gene: NA
j_gene: TRBJ2-1
CDR3aa: CASTGGGRSHHNEQFF
CDR3nt: TGTGCCAGCACAGGAGGGGGACGATCCCATCACAATGAGCAGTTCTTC

abundance: NA
len: 14
v_gene: TRBV6-5
d_gene: NA
j_gene: TRBJ1-6
CDR3aa: CASRRLPQDSPLHF
CDR3nt: TGTGCCAGCAGGAGATTACCCCAGGATTCACCCCTCCACTTT

abundance: NA
len: 16
v_gene: TRBV5-1
d_gene: NA
j_gene: TRBJ2-7
CDR3aa: CASSWGPGRGAYEQYF
CDR3nt: TGCGCCAGCAGTTGGGGACCGGGAAGAGGGGCCTACGAGCAGTACTTC

abundance: NA
len: 14
v_gene: TRBV3-1/TRBV3-2
d_gene: NA
j_gene: TRBJ1-5
CDR3aa: CASSHQTLNQPQHF
CDR3nt: TGTGCCAGCAGCCACCAAACGTTGAATCAGCCCCAGCATTTT

abundance: NA
len: 15
v_gene: TRBV7-8
d_gene: NA
j_gene: TRBJ1-5
CDR3aa: CASSLGRIGPQPQHF
CDR3nt: TGTGCCAGCAGCTTGGGGCGTATCGGGCCGCAGCCCCAGCATTTT

abundance: NA
len: 15
v_gene: TRBV24-1
d_gene: TRBD1
j_gene: TRBJ1-5
CDR3aa: CATRQGQGKDQPQHF
CDR3nt: TGTGCCACCAGGCAGGGACAGGGGAAGGATCAGCCCCAGCATTTT

abundance: NA
len: 14
v_gene: TRBV28
d_gene: NA
j_gene: TRBJ1-1
CDR3aa: CASSFDSMNTEAFF
CDR3nt: TGTGCCAGCAGTTTTGACAGCATGAACACTGAAGCTTTCTTT

abundance: NA
len: 15
v_gene: TRBV5-1
d_gene: TRBD1
j_gene: TRBJ1-3
CDR3aa: CASSWGQGNGNTIYF
CDR3nt: TGCGCCAGCAGCTGGGGACAGGGGAACGGAAACACCATATATTTT

abundance: NA
len: 15
v_gene: TRBV18
d_gene: TRBD2
j_gene: TRBJ2-1
CDR3aa: CASSPFPSGDNEQFF
CDR3nt: TGTGCCAGCTCACCCTTTCCTAGCGGCGACAATGAGCAGTTCTTC

abundance: NA
len: 15
v_gene: TRBV19
d_gene: TRBD1
j_gene: TRBJ1-3
CDR3aa: CASSESGGSGNTIYF
CDR3nt: TGTGCCAGTAGCGAATCAGGGGGCTCTGGAAACACCATATATTTT

abundance: NA
len: 15
v_gene: TRBV7-3
d_gene: NA
j_gene: TRBJ1-1
CDR3aa: CASSLGAGFNTEAFF
CDR3nt: TGTGCCAGCAGCTTAGGTGCGGGATTCAACACTGAAGCTTTCTTT

abundance: NA
len: 14
v_gene: TRBV14
d_gene: NA
j_gene: TRBJ2-6
CDR3aa: CASSQDAGANVLTF
CDR3nt: TGTGCCAGCAGCCAAGATGCTGGGGCCAACGTCCTGACTTTC

abundance: NA
len: 11
v_gene: TRBV5-1
d_gene: NA
j_gene: TRBJ1-2
CDR3aa: CASSAAAGYTF
CDR3nt: TGCGCCAGCAGTGCAGCCGCGGGCTACACCTTC

abundance: NA
len: 14
v_gene: TRBV29-1
d_gene: NA
j_gene: TRBJ1-1
CDR3aa: CSVQGRTSNTEAFF
CDR3nt: TGCAGCGTCCAAGGTAGAACTTCGAACACTGAAGCTTTCTTT

abundance: NA
len: 13
v_gene: TRBV2
d_gene: NA
j_gene: TRBJ1-2
CDR3aa: CASGEGKNYGYTF
CDR3nt: TGTGCCAGTGGGGAGGGGAAAAACTATGGCTACACCTTC

abundance: NA
len: 15
v_gene: TRBV11-3
d_gene: TRBD2
j_gene: TRBJ2-1
CDR3aa: CASSLLAGGYNEQFF
CDR3nt: TGTGCCAGCAGCTTACTAGCGGGGGGCTACAATGAGCAGTTCTTC

abundance: NA
len: 15
v_gene: TRBV5-4
d_gene: TRBD1
j_gene: TRBJ1-1
CDR3aa: CASSRDRAMNTEAFF
CDR3nt: TGTGCCAGCAGCAGAGACAGGGCGATGAACACTGAAGCTTTCTTT

abundance: NA
len: 16
v_gene: TRBV9
d_gene: TRBD2
j_gene: TRBJ2-2
CDR3aa: CASTFSLAANTGELFF
CDR3nt: TGTGCCAGCACCTTTTCTCTAGCGGCGAACACCGGGGAGCTGTTTTTT

abundance: NA
len: 17
v_gene: TRBV25-1
d_gene: NA
j_gene: TRBJ1-5
CDR3aa: CASLVESGGRTNQPQHF
CDR3nt: TGTGCCAGCCTCGTAGAGTCCGGGGGACGTACCAATCAGCCCCAGCATTTT

abundance: NA
len: 16
v_gene: TRBV6-1
d_gene: NA
j_gene: TRBJ2-3
CDR3aa: CASSEATAPSTDTQYF
CDR3nt: TGTGCCAGCAGCGAAGCGACAGCCCCGAGCACAGATACGCAGTATTTT

abundance: NA
len: 18
v_gene: TRBV6-1
d_gene: TRBD2
j_gene: TRBJ2-1
CDR3aa: CASSEFHLAGVDHNEQFF
CDR3nt: TGTGCCAGCAGTGAATTTCACTTAGCGGGAGTGGACCACAATGAGCAGTTCTTC

abundance: NA
len: 13
v_gene: TRBV19
d_gene: TRBD2
j_gene: TRBJ2-1
CDR3aa: CASRGSGSGEQFF
CDR3nt: TGTGCCAGTAGGGGTAGCGGGAGCGGGGAGCAGTTCTTC

abundance: NA
len: 14
v_gene: TRBV3-1/TRBV3-2
d_gene: NA
j_gene: TRBJ2-3
CDR3aa: CASSQGRGTDTQYF
CDR3nt: TGTGCCAGCAGCCAAGGGAGGGGGACAGATACGCAGTATTTT

abundance: NA
len: 13
v_gene: TRBV5-6
d_gene: TRBD1
j_gene: TRBJ2-7
CDR3aa: CASSVGQGSEQYF
CDR3nt: TGTGCCAGCAGCGTGGGACAGGGTAGTGAGCAGTACTTC

abundance: NA
len: 16
v_gene: TRBV27
d_gene: TRBD2
j_gene: TRBJ2-7
CDR3aa: CASSFTSGRFVYEQYF
CDR3nt: TGTGCCAGCAGTTTTACTAGCGGGAGGTTTGTCTACGAGCAGTACTTC

abundance: NA
len: 16
v_gene: TRBV19
d_gene: NA
j_gene: TRBJ2-2
CDR3aa: CASSIYDGANTGELFF
CDR3nt: TGTGCCAGTAGTATCTATGACGGGGCCAACACCGGGGAGCTGTTTTTT

abundance: NA
len: 15
v_gene: TRBV11-1
d_gene: NA
j_gene: TRBJ2-1
CDR3aa: CASSFDTVSYNEQFF
CDR3nt: TGTGCCAGCAGCTTTGACACGGTCTCCTACAATGAGCAGTTCTTC

abundance: NA
len: 13
v_gene: TRBV5-5
d_gene: NA
j_gene: TRBJ1-1
CDR3aa: CASLRQDDTEAFF
CDR3nt: TGTGCCAGCTTGCGACAGGATGATACTGAAGCTTTCTTT

abundance: NA
len: 15
v_gene: TRBV6-2/TRBV6-3
d_gene: TRBD1
j_gene: TRBJ2-7
CDR3aa: CASSTTGTGSYEQYF
CDR3nt: TGTGCCAGCAGTACTACCGGGACAGGGTCCTACGAGCAGTACTTC

abundance: NA
len: 16
v_gene: TRBV6-5
d_gene: TRBD2
j_gene: TRBJ2-3
CDR3aa: CASSLAGKPFPDTQYF
CDR3nt: TGTGCCAGCAGTTTAGCGGGGAAGCCCTTCCCAGATACGCAGTATTTT

abundance: NA
len: 15
v_gene: TRBV7-6
d_gene: NA
j_gene: TRBJ2-2
CDR3aa: CASSLGADNTGELFF
CDR3nt: TGTGCCAGCAGCTTAGGCGCGGACAACACCGGGGAGCTGTTTTTT

abundance: NA
len: 18
v_gene: TRBV24-1
d_gene: TRBD2
j_gene: TRBJ2-3
CDR3aa: CATSDLRTSGGARDTQYF
CDR3nt: TGTGCCACCAGTGATTTGCGGACTAGCGGGGGGGCCAGAGATACGCAGTATTTT